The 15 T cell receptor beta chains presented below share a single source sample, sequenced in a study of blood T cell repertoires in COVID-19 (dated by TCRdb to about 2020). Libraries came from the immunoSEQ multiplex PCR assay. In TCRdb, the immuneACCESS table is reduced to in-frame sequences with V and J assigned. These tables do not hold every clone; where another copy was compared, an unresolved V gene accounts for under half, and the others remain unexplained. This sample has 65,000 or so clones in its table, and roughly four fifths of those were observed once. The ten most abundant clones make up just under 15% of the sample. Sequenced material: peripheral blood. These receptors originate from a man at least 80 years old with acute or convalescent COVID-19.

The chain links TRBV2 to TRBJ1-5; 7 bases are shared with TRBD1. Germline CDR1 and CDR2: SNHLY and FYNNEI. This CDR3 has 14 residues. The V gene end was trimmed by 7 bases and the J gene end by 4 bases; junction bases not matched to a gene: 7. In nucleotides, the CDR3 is TGTGCCAGCATTGCCCCAGGGGGGAATCAGCCCCAGCATTTT. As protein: CASIAPGGNQPQHF.

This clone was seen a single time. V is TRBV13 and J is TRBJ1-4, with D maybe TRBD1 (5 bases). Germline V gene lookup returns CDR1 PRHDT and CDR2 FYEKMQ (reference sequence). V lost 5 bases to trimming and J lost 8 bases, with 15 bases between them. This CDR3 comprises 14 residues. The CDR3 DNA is TGTGCCAGCAGCGCCTCAGGGAGGGTGGAAAAACTGTTTTTT. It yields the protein CASSASGRVEKLFF. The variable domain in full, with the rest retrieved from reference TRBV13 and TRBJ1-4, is AAGVIQSPRHLIKEKRETATLKCYPIPRHDTVYWYQQGPGQDPQFLISFYEKMQSDKGSIPDRFSAQQFSDYHSELNMSSLELGDSALYFCASSASGRVEKLFFGSGTQLSVL.

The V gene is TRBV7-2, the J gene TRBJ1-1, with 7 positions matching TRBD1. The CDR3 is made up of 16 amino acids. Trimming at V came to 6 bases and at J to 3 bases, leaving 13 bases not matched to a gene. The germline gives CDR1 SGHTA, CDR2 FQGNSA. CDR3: CASRPQTGAFDTEAFF. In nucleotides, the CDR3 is TGTGCCAGCAGGCCACAAACAGGGGCGTTCGACACTGAAGCTTTCTTT.

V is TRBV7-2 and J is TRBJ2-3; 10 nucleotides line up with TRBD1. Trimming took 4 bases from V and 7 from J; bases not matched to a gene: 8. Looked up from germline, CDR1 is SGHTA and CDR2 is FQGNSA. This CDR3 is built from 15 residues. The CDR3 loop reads CASSSPGTGAHTQYF. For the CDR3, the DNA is TGTGCCAGCAGCTCCCCCGGGACAGGGGCACATACGCAGTATTTT.

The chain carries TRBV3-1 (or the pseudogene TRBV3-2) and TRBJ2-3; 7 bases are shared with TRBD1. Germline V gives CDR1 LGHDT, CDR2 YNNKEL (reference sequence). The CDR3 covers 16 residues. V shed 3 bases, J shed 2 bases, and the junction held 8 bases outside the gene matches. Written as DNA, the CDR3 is TGTGCCAGCAGCCACGAAGGAGACAGGGACACAGATACGCAGTATTTT. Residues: CASSHEGDRDTDTQYF.

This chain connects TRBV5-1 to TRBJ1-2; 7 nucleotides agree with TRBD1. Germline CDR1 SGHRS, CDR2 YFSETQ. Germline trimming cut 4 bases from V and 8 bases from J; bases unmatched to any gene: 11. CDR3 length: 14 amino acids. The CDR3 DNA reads TGCGCCAGCAGCGCCGGACAGGTCGAAAGAGGCTACACCTTC. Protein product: CASSAGQVERGYTF. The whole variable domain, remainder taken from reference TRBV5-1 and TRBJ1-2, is KAGVTQTPRYLIKTRGQQVTLSCSPISGHRSVSWYQQTPGQGLQFLFEYFSETQRNKGNFPGRFSGRQFSNSRSEMNVSTLELGDSALYLCASSAGQVERGYTFGSGTRLTVV.

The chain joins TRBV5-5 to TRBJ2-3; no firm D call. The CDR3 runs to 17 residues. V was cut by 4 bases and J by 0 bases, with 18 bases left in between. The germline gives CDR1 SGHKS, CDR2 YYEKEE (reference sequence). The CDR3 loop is CASSTGFRSPSTDTQYF. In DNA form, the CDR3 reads TGTGCCAGCAGCACCGGCTTCAGGTCACCTAGCACAGATACGCAGTATTTT. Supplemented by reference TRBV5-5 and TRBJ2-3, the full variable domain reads DAGVTQSPTHLIKTRGQQVTLRCSPISGHKSVSWYQQVLGQGPQFIFQYYEKEERGRGNFPDRFSARQFPNYSSELNVNALLLGDSALYLCASSTGFRSPSTDTQYFGPGTRLTVL.

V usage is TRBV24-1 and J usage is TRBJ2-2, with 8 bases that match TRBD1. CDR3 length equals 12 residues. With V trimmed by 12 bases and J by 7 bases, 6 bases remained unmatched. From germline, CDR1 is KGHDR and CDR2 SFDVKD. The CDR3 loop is CAAYRGSGELFF. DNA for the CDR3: TGTGCCGCTTACAGGGGGAGCGGGGAGCTGTTTTTT.

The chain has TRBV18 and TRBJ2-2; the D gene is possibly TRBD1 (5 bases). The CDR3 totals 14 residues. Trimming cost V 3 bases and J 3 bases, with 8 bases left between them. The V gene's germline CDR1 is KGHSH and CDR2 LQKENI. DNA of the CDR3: TGTGCCAGCTCACCGGAGACAGACACCGGGGAGCTGTTTTTT. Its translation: CASSPETDTGELFF.

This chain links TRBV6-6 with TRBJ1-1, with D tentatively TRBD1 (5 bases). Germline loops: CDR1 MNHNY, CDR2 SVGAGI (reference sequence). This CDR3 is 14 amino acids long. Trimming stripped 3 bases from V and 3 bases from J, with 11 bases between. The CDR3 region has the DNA TGTGCCAGCAGTTATGGTCGGGGGGACACTGAAGCTTTCTTT. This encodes CASSYGRGDTEAFF.

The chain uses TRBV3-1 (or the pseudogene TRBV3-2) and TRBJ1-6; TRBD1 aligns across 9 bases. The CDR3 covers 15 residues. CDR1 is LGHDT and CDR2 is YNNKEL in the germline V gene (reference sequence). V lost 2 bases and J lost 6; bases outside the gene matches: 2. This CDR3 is CASSQRDRVNSPLHF. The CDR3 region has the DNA TGTGCCAGCAGCCAACGGGACAGGGTTAATTCACCCCTCCACTTT.

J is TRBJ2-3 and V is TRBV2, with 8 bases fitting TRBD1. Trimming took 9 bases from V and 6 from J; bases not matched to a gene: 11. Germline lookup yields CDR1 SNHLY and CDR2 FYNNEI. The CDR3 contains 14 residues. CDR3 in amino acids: CASRETGAGDTQYF. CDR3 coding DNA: TGTGCCAGTAGGGAGACAGGGGCGGGGGATACGCAGTATTTT.

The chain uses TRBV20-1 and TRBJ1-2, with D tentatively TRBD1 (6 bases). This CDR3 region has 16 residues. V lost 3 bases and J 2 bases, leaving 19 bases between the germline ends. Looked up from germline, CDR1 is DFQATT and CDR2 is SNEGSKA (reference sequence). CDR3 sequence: CSASPEGTTGNYGYTF. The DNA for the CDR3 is TGCAGTGCTAGTCCCGAGGGAACCACAGGGAACTATGGCTACACCTTC.

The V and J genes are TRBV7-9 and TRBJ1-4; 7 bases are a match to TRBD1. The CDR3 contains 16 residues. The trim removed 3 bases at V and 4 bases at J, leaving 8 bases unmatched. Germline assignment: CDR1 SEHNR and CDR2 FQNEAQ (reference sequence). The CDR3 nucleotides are TGTGCCAGCAGCTTGGGAACAGGGGTTTTTAATGAAAAACTGTTTTTT. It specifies CASSLGTGVFNEKLFF.

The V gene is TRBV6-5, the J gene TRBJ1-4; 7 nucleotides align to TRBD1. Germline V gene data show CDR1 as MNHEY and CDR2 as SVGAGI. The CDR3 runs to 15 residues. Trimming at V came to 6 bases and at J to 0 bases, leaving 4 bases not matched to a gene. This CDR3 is CASSVGQATNEKLFF. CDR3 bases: TGTGCCAGCAGCGTAGGACAGGCAACTAATGAAAAACTGTTTTTT.